A few counts support the clone carrying this TCR beta chain. Its antigen is unidentified. TCRdb re-called the reads with MiXCR, one entry per CDR3 protein. Seen here are some 560,000 distinct CDR3 sequences, under 45% observed once, and the top ten hold around 48%. This sample was included in a study of T cell repertoires in cytomegalovirus infection. Regarding the study as a whole: The study identified carriers of CMV plus the relevant HLA from cumulative public TCR beta family frequency.

CDR3 size: 14 residues. V shed 5 bases, J shed 7 bases, and the junction held 5 bases outside the gene matches. Germline V gene data show CDR1 as SGHVS and CDR2 as FNYEAQ. The specimen was cultured PBMCs, collected from culture after CMV antigen stimulation. This TCR derives from a human donor in good health (CMV status not recorded). Some clones in this sample may be carry-over from other donors' samples. This chain uses TRBV7-6 with TRBJ1-6; 7 positions match TRBD1. The CDR3 spells CASSHGQENSPLHF. CDR3 bases: TGTGCCAGCAGCCACGGACAGGAGAATTCACCCCTCCACTTT.